The clone carrying this T cell receptor (beta chain) was seen only a few times. From RNA transcripts, TCR beta CDR3 regions were amplified. A set of HTBI primers served as the primers for a first-round RT-PCR of the TCR CDR3. TCRdb re-called the multiplex PCR reads through MiXCR, storing one row per CDR3 protein. Of approximately 530,000 distinct CDR3 sequences in the sample, roughly 21% were seen once. This sample stems from a study of T cells in Graves' hyperthyroidism and ophthalmopathy. Looking at the study overall: Before any treatment, at initial diagnosis, peripheral blood was collected.

Each diagnosis was grounded in clinical symptoms, serum thyroxine and TRAb, thyroid ultrasound, and orbital computed tomography. Sequences were obtained from blood. The origin of this receptor is a man aged 35 to 55 with Graves' ophthalmopathy.

The CDR3: CSARGIEDQPQHF. The CDR3 DNA sequence: TGCAGTGCTAGAGGCATAGAGGATCAGCCCCAGCATTTT. V is TRBV20-1 and J is TRBJ1-5; D is uncertain. The CDR3 is 13 residues long. V lost 1 base to trimming and J lost 5 bases, with 9 bases between them. Germline CDR1 is DFQATT and CDR2 is SNEGSKA (reference sequence).